This T cell receptor beta chain was obtained from a study of T cells in localized non-small cell lung cancer. On this clone: Its antigen is unidentified.

Clones were sequenced by immunoSEQ multiplex PCR, and TCRdb holds only the in-frame ones, with some missing. The sample contains around 29,000 clones, around 92% of which appear only once. V lost 4 bases to trimming and J lost 5 bases; unmatched junction nucleotides: 10. The CDR3 spans 15 residues. Germline loops: CDR1 SGHRS, CDR2 YFSETQ. The study's findings and limits: The greatest T cell clonality was found in uninvolved adjacent lung (higher than in tumor). Across samples, adjacent lung featured a median roughly 60 of the top 100 tumor clones.

The chain joins TRBV5-1 to TRBJ2-5, with TRBD1 matching 8 bases. Sequences were derived from peripheral blood mononuclear cells, sampled before any cancer treatment. This receptor was taken from a woman aged 40-69 years with stage III lung adenocarcinoma. CDR3 bases: TGCGCCAGCAGCGGAACAACGGGACAGGAGGAGACCCAGTACTTC. Its protein product is CASSGTTGQEETQYF.